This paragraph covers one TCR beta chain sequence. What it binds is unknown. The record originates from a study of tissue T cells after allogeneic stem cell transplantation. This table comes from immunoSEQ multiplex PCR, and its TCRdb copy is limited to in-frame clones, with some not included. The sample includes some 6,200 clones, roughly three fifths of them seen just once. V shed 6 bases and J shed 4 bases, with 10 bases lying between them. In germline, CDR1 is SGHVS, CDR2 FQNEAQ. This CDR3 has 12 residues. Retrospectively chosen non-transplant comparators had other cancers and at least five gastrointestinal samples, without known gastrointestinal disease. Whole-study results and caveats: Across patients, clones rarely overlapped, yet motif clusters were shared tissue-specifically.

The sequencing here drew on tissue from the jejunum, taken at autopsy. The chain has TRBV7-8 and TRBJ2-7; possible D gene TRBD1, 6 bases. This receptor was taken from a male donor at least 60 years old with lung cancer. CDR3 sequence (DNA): TGTGCCAGCAGTGGGGACACTTACGAGCAGTACTTC. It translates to CASSGDTYEQYF.